This T cell receptor (beta chain) emerged from a study of cytomegalovirus exposure and HLA in healthy donors. This CDR3 spans 15 amino acids. CDR1 and CDR2 (germline): MDHEN, SYDVKM. V shed 6 bases and J 5 bases; nucleotides not matched to a gene: 8. General study points: Some V segments, TRBV6-2 and TRBV6-3 among them, were indistinguishable and were therefore excluded.

The PCR made use of 60 Vbeta and 13 Jbeta primers. Repertoires were generated with immunoSEQ multiplex PCR, while TCRdb's copy carries only in-frame clones and drops some. The data contain 150,000 or so clones, roughly 70% of them singletons. Points on this clone: Antigen: not known.

Sequencing was done on a sample of PBMCs. The origin of this receptor is a man aged 25-45 years in good health and CMV-seronegative. The V call is TRBV28, the J call TRBJ2-3; 10 nucleotides agree with TRBD2. The chain's CDR3 is CASSPSGRGGDTQYF. The CDR3 DNA sequence: TGTGCCAGCAGCCCTAGCGGGAGAGGGGGAGATACGCAGTATTTT. The full variable domain, completed using reference TRBV28 and TRBJ2-3, is DVKVTQSSRYLVKRTGEKVFLECVQDMDHENMFWYRQDPGLGLRLIYFSYDVKMKEKGDIPEGYSVSREKKERFSLILESASTNQTSMYLCASSPSGRGGDTQYFGPGTRLTVL.